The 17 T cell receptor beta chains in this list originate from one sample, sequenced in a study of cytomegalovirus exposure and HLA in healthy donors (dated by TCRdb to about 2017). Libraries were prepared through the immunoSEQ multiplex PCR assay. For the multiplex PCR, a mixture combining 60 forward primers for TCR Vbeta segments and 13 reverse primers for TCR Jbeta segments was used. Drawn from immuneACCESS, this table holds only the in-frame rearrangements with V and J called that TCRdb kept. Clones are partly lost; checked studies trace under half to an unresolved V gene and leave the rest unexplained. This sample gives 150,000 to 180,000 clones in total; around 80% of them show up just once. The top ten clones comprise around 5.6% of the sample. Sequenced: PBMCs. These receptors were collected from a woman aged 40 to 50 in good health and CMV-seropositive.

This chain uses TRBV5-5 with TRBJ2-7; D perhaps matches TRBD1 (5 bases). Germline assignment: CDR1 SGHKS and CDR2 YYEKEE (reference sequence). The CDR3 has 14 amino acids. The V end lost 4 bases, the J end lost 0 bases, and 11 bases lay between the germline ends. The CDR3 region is CASSGAFFSYEQYF. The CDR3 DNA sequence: TGTGCCAGCAGCGGGGCCTTCTTCTCCTACGAGCAGTACTTC.

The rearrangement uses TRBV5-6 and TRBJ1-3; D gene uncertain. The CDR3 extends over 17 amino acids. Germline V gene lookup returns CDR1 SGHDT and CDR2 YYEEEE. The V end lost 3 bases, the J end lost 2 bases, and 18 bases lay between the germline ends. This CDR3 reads CASSSRVLGIPGNTIYF. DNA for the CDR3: TGTGCCAGCAGCTCGAGGGTCCTTGGAATTCCTGGAAACACCATATATTTT.

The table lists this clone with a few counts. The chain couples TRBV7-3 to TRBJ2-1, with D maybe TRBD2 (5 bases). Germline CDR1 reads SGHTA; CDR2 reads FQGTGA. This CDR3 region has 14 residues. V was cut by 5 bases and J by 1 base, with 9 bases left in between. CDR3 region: CASSPTSSYNEQFF. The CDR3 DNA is TGTGCCAGCAGCCCTACTAGTTCCTACAATGAGCAGTTCTTC.

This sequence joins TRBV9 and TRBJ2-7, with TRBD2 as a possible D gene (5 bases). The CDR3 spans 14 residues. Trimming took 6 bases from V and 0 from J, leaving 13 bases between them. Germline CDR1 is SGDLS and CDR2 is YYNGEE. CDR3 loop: CASNPHGNSYEQYF. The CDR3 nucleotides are TGTGCCAGCAACCCCCACGGGAACTCCTACGAGCAGTACTTC.

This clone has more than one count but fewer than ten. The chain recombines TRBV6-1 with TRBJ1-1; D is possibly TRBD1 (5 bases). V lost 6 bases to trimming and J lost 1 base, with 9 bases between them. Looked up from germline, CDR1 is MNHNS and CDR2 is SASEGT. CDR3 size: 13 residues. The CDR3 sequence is CASRGQTNTEAFF. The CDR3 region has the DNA TGTGCCAGCAGAGGACAAACGAACACTGAAGCTTTCTTT.

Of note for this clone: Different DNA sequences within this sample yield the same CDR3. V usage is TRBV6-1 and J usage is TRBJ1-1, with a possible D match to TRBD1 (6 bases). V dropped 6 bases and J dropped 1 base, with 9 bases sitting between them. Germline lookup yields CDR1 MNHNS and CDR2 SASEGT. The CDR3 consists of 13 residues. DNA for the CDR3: TGTGCCAGCAGATTACAGGGGAACACTGAAGCTTTCTTT. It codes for CASRLQGNTEAFF.

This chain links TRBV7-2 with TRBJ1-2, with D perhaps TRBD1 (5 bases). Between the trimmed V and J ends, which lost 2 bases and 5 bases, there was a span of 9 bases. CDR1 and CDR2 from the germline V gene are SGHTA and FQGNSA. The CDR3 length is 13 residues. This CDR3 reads CASSLHQGYGYTF. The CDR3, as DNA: TGTGCCAGCAGCTTACATCAGGGTTATGGCTACACCTTC.

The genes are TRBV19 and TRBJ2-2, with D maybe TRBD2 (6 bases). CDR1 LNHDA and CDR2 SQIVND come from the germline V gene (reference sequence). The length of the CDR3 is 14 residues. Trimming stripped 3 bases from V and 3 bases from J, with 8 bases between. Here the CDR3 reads CASSIGLHTGELFF. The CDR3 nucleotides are TGTGCCAGTAGTATTGGACTACACACCGGGGAGCTGTTTTTT.

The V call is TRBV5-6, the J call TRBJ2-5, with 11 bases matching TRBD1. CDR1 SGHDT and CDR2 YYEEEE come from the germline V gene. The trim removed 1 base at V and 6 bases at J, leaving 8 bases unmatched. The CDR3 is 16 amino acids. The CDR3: CASSLIGTGGGKTQYF. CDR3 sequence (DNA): TGTGCCAGCAGCTTGATTGGGACAGGGGGTGGAAAGACCCAGTACTTC.

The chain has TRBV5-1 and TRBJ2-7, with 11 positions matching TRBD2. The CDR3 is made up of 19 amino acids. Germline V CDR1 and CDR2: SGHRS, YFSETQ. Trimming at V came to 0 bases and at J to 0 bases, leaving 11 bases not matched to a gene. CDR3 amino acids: CASSLAGLAGTKLSYEQYF. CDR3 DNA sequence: TGCGCCAGCAGCTTGGCTGGACTAGCGGGCACCAAACTCTCCTACGAGCAGTACTTC.

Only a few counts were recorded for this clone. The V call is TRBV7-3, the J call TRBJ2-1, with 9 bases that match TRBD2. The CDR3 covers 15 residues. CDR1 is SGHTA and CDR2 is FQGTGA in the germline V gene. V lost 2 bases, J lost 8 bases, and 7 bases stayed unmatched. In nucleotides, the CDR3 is TGTGCCAGCAGCTTAGGGGCTAGCGGGATCTATGAGCAGTTCTTC. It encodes CASSLGASGIYEQFF.

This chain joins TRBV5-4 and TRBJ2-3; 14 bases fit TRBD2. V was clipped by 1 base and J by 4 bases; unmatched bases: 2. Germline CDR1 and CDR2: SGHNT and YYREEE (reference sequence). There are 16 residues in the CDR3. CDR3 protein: CASSLPGLAGADTQYF. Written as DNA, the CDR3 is TGTGCCAGCAGCTTGCCGGGACTAGCGGGAGCAGATACGCAGTATTTT.

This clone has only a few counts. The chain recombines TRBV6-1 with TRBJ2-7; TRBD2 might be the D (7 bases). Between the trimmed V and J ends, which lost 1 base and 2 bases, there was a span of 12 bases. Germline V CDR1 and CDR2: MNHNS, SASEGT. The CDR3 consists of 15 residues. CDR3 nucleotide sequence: TGTGCCAGCAGTGAAGTAGGGGAGGGGGCCTACGAGCAGTACTTC. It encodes CASSEVGEGAYEQYF.

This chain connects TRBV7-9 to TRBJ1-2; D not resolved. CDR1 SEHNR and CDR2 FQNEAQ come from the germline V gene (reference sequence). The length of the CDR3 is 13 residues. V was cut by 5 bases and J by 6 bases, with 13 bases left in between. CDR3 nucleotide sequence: TGTGCCAGCAGCACGAACAAGGAGGATGGCTACACCTTC. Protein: CASSTNKEDGYTF.

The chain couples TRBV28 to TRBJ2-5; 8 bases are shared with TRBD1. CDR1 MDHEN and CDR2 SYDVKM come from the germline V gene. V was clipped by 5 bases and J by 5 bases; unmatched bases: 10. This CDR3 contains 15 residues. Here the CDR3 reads CASSRRSGGSETQYF. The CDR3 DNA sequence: TGTGCCAGCAGTCGTCGGTCAGGGGGCTCTGAGACCCAGTACTTC.

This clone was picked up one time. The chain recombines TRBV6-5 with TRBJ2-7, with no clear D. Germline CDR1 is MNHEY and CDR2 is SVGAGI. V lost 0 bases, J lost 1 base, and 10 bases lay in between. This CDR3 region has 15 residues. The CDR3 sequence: CASSYSRSGSYEQYF. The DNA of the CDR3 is TGTGCCAGCAGTTACTCGAGATCGGGTTCCTACGAGCAGTACTTC.

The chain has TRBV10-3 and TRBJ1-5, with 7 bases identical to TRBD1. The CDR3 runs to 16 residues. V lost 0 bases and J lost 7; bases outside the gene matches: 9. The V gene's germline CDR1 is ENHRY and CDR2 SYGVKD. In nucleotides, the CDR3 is TGTGCCATCAGTGAGTCTCTGGGCCCAGGGGGGCAGCCCCAGCATTTT. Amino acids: CAISESLGPGGQPQHF.